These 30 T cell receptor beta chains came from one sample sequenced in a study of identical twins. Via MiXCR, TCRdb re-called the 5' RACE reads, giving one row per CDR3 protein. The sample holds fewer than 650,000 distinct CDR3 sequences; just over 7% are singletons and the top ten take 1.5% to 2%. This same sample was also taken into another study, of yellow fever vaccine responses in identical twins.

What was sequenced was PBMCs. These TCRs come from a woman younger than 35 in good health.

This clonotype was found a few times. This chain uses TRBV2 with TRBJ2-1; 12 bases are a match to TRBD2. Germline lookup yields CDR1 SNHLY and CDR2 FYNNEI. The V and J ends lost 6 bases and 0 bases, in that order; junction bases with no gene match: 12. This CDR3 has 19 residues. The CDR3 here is CASRPGTSGRLSSYNEQFF. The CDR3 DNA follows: TGTGCCAGCAGACCCGGGACTAGCGGGCGTCTAAGCTCCTACAATGAGCAGTTCTTC.

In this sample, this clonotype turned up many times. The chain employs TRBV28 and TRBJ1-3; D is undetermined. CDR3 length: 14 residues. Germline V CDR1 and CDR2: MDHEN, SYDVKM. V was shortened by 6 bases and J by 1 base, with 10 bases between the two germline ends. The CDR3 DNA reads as TGTGCCAGCAGACCACAGATTTCTGGAAACACCATATATTTT. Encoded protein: CASRPQISGNTIYF.

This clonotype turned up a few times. Written as DNA, the CDR3 is TGTGCCAGCAGCCAAGAATGGCGAGGGATCGATGGCTACACCTTC. Translation: CASSQEWRGIDGYTF. This chain connects TRBV3-1 to TRBJ1-2; D gene uncertain. Trimming stripped 0 bases from V and 6 bases from J, with 14 bases between. The CDR3 has 15 residues. Per the germline V gene, CDR1 is LGHDT and CDR2 is YNNKEL (reference sequence).

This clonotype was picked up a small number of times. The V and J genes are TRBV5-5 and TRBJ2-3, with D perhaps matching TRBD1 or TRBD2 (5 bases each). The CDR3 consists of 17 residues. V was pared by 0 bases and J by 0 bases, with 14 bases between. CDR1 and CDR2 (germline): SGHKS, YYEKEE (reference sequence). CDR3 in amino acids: CASSLGSGTPSTDTQYF. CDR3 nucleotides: TGTGCCAGCAGCTTGGGGTCAGGGACCCCAAGCACAGATACGCAGTATTTT.

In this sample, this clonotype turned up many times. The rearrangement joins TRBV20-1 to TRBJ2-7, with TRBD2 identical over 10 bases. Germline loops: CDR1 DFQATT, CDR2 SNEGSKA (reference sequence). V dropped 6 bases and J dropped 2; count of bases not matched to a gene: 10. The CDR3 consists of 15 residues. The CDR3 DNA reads TGCAGTGCACCGGATAGCGGGGGGAGTACCTACGAGCAGTACGTC. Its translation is CSAPDSGGSTYEQYV.

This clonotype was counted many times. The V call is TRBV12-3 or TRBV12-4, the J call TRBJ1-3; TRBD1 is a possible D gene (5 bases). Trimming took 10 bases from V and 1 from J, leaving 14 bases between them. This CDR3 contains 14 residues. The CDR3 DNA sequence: TGTGCCATCCTCGGGGGTCGATCTGGAAACACCATATATTTT. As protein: CAILGGRSGNTIYF.

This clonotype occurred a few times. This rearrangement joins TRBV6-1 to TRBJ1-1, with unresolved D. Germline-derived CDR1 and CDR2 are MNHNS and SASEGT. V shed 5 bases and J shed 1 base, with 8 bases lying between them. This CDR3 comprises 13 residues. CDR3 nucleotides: TGTGCCAGCAGTACCTACTCGAACACTGAAGCTTTCTTT. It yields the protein CASSTYSNTEAFF.

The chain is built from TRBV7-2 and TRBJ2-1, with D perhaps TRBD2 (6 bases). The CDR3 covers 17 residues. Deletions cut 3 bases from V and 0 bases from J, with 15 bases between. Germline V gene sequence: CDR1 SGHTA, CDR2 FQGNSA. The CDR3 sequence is CASSFHGGTLSYNEQFF. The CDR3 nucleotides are TGTGCCAGCAGCTTCCACGGTGGGACTCTCTCCTACAATGAGCAGTTCTTC.

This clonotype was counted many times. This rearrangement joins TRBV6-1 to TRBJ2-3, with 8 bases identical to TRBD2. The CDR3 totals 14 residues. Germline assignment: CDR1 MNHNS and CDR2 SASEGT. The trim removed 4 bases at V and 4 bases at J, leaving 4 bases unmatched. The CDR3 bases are TGTGCCAGCAGTGCGCCGGGGGGGGCAGATACGCAGTATTTT. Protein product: CASSAPGGADTQYF.

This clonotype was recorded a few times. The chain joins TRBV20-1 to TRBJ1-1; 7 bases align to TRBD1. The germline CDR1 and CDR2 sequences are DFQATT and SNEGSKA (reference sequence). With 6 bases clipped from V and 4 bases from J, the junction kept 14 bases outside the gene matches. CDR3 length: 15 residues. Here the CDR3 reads CSAELARGTSTEAFF. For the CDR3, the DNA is TGCAGTGCGGAGCTGGCCAGGGGGACGTCCACTGAAGCTTTCTTT.

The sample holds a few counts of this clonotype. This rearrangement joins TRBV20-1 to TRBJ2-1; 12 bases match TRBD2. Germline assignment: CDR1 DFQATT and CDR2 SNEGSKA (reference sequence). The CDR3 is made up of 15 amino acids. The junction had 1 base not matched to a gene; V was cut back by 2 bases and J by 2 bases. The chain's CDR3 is CSARRLAGAYNEQFF. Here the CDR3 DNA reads TGCAGTGCTAGAAGACTAGCGGGGGCCTACAATGAGCAGTTCTTC.

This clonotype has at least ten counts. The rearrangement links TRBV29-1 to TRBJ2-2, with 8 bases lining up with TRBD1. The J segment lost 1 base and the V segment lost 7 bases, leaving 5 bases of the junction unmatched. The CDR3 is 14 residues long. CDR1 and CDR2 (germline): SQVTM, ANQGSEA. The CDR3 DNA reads TGCAGCGCCGGGACAGGAGGGAACACCGGGGAGCTGTTTTTT. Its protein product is CSAGTGGNTGELFF.

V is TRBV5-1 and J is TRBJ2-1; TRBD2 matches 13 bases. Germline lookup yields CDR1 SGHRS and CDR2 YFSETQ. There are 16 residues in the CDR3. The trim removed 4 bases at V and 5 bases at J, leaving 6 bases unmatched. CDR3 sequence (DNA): TGCGCCAGCAGCCAGGGGACTAGCGGGAATCACAATGAGCAGTTCTTC. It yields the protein CASSQGTSGNHNEQFF.

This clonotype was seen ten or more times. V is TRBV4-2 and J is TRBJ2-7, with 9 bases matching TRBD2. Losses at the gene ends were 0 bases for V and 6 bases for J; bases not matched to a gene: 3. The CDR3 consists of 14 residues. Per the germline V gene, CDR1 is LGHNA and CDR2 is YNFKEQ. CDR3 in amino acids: CASSQDLLAGEQYF. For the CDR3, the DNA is TGTGCCAGCAGCCAAGATTTACTAGCGGGCGAGCAGTACTTC.

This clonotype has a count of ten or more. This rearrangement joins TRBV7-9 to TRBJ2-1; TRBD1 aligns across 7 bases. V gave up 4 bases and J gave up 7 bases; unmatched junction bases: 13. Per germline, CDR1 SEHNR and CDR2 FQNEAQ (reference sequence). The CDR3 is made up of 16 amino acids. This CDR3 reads CASSYEAGGFFNEQFF. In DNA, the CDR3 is TGTGCCAGCAGCTACGAAGCAGGGGGTTTTTTTAATGAGCAGTTCTTC.

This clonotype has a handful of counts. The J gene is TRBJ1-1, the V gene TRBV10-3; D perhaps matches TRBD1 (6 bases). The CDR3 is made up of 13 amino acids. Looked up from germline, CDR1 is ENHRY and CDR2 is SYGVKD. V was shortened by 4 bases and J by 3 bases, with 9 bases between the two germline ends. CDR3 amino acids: CAISAQGYTEAFF. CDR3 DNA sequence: TGTGCCATCAGTGCTCAGGGGTACACTGAAGCTTTCTTT.

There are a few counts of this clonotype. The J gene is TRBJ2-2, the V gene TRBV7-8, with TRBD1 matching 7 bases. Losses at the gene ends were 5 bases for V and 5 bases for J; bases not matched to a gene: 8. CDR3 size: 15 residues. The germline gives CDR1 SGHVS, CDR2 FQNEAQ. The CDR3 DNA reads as TGTGCCAGCAGCCCACCTGGGACAGCAACCGGGGAGCTGTTTTTT. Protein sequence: CASSPPGTATGELFF. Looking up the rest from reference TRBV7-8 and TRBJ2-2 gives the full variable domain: GAGVSQSPRYKVAKRGQDVALRCDPISGHVSLFWYQQALGQGPEFLTYFQNEAQLDKSGLPSDRFFAERPEGSVSTLKIQRTQQEDSAVYLCASSPPGTATGELFFGEGSRLTVL.

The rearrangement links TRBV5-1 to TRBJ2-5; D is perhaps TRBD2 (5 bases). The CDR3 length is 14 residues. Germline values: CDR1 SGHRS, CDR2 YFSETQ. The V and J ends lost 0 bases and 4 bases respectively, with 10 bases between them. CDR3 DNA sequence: TGCGCCAGCAGCTTGGCAGAGGGCCCAGAGACCCAGTACTTC. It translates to CASSLAEGPETQYF. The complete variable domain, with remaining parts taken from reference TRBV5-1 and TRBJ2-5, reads KAGVTQTPRYLIKTRGQQVTLSCSPISGHRSVSWYQQTPGQGLQFLFEYFSETQRNKGNFPGRFSGRQFSNSRSEMNVSTLELGDSALYLCASSLAEGPETQYFGPGTRLLVL.

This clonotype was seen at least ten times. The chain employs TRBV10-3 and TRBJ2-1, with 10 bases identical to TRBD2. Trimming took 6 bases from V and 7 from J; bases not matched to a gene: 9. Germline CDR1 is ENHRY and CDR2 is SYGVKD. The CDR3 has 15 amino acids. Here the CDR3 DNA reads TGTGCCATCAGCCTAGCGGGAGTTGGCCTGAATGAGCAGTTCTTC. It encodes CAISLAGVGLNEQFF.

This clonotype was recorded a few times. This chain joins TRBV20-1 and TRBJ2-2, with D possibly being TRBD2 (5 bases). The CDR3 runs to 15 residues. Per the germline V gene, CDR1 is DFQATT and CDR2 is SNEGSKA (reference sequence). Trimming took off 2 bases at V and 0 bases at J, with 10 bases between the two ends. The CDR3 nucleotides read TGCAGTGCTAGATCGACTACATCGAACACCGGGGAGCTGTTTTTT. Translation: CSARSTTSNTGELFF.

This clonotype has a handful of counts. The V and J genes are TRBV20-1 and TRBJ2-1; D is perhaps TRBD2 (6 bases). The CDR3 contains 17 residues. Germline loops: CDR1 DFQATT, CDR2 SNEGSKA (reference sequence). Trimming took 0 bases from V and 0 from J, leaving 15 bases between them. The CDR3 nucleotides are TGCAGTGCTAGAGAGACGCTAGCGCCAAGCTCCTACAATGAGCAGTTCTTC. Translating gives CSARETLAPSSYNEQFF.

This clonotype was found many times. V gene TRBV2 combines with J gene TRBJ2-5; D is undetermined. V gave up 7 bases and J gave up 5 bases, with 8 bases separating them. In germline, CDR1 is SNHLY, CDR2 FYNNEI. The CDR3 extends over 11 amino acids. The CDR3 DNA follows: TGTGCCAGCACGTTTCAGGAGACCCAGTACTTC. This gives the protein CASTFQETQYF.

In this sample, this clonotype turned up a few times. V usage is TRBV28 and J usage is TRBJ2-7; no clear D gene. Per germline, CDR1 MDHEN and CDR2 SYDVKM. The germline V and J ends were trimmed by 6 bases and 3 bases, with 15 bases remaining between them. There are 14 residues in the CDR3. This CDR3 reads CASSNPAIDYEQYF. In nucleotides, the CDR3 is TGTGCCAGCAGCAACCCTGCGATCGACTACGAGCAGTACTTC.

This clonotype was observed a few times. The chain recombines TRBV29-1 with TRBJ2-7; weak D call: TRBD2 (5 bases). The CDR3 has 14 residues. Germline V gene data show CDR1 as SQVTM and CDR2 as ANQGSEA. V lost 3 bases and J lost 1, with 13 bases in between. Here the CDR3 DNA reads TGCAGCGTTGAGGTAGGGAGAGGGTCCTACGAGCAGTACTTC. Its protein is CSVEVGRGSYEQYF.

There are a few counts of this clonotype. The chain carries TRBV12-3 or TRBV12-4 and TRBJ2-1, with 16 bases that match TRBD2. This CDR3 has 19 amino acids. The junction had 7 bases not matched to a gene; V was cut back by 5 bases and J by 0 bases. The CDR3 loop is CASSLGGLAGGSSYNEQFF. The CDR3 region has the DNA TGTGCCAGCAGTCTTGGGGGACTAGCGGGAGGGAGCTCCTACAATGAGCAGTTCTTC.

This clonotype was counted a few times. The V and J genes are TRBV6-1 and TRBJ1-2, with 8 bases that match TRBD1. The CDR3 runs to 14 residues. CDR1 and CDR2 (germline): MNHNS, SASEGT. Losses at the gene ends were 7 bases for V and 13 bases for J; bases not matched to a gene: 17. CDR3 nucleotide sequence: TGTGCCAGCACCCCGGACAGGGACATCTGGCGCCTCACCTTC. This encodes CASTPDRDIWRLTF.

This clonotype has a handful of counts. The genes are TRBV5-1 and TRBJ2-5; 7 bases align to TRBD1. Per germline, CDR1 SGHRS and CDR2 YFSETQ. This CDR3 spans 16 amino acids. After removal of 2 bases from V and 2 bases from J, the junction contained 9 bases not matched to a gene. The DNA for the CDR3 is TGCGCCAGCAGCTTCCCCGCAGGGGGACAGCAAGAGACCCAGTACTTC. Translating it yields CASSFPAGGQQETQYF.

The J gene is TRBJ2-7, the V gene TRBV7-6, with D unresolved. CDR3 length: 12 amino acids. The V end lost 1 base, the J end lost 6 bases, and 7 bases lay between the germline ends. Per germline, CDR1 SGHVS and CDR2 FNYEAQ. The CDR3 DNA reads TGTGCCAGCAGCTTAGTCCCCCTCGAGCAGTACTTC. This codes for CASSLVPLEQYF.

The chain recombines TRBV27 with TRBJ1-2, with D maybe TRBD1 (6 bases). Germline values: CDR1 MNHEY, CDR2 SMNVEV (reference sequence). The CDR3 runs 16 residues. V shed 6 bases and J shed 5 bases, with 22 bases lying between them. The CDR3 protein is CASRLGGPKSRYGYTF. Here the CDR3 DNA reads TGTGCCAGCAGGTTGGGGGGGCCAAAAAGCCGGTATGGCTACACCTTC.

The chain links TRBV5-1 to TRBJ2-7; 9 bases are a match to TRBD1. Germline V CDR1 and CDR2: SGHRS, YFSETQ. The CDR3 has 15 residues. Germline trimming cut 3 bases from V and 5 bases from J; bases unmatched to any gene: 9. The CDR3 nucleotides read TGCGCCAGCAGCTCGGGACAGGGTAGTGAGGACGAGCAGTACGTC. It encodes CASSSGQGSEDEQYV.